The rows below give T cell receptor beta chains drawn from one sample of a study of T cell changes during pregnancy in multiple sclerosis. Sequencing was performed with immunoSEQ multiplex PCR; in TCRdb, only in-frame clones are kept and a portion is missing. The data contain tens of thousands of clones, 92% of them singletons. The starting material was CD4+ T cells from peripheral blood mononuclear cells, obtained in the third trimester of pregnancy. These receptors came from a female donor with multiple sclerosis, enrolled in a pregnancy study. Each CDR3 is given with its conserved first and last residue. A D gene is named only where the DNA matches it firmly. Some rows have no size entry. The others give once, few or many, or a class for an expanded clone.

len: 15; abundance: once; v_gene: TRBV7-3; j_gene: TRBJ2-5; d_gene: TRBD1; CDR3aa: CASSADRGRGETQYF; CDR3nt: TGTGCCAGCAGCGCGGACAGGGGAAGGGGAGAGACCCAGTACTTC
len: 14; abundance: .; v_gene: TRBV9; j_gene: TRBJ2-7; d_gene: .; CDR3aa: CASSVGTNGNEQYF; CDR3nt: TGTGCCAGCAGCGTAGGGACTAACGGGAACGAGCAGTACTTC
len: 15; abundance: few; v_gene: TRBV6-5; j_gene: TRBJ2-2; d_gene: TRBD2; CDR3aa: CASSRTSWRNGELFF; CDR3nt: TGTGCCAGCAGTCGGACTAGCTGGCGGAACGGGGAGCTGTTTTTT
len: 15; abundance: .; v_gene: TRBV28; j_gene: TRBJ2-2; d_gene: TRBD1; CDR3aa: CASSLRTGGVGELFF; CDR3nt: TGTGCCAGCAGTTTACGGACAGGGGGTGTTGGGGAGCTGTTTTTT
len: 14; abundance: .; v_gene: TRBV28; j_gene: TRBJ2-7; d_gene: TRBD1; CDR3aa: CASSSDRLLREQYF; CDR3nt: TGTGCCAGCAGCTCGGACAGGCTGCTACGGGAGCAGTACTTC
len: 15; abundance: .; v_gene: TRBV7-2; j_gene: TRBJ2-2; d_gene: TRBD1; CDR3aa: CASSPRTGGTGELFF; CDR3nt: TGTGCCAGCAGCCCCAGGACAGGGGGTACCGGGGAGCTGTTTTTT
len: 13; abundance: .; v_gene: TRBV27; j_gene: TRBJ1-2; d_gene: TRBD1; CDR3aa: CASKRGGNYGYTF; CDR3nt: TGTGCCAGCAAGAGAGGGGGCAACTATGGCTACACCTTC
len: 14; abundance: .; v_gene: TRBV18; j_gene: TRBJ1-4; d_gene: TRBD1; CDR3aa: CASSPQGANEKLFF; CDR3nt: TGTGCCAGCTCACCGCAGGGGGCTAATGAAAAACTGTTTTTT
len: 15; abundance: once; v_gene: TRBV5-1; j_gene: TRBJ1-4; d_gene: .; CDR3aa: CASSLEGREEEKLFF; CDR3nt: TGCGCCAGCAGCTTAGAAGGCAGGGAGGAGGAAAAACTGTTTTTT
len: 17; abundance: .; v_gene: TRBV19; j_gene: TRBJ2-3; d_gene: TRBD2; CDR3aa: CASSMRTSGRRADTQYF; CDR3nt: TGTGCCAGTAGTATGAGGACTAGCGGGAGGAGGGCAGATACGCAGTATTTT
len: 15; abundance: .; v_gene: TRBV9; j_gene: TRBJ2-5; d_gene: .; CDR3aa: CASSSSGMRQETQYF; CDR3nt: TGTGCCAGCAGCTCGTCAGGGATGAGGCAAGAGACCCAGTACTTC
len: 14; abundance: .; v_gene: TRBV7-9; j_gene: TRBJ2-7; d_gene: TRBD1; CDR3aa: CASSTAGGTYEQYF; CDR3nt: TGTGCCAGCAGTACGGCAGGGGGCACCTACGAGCAGTACTTC
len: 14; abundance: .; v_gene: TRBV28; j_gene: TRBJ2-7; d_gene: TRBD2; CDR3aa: CASTRTSGVYEQYF; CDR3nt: TGTGCCAGCACCCGGACTAGCGGGGTTTACGAGCAGTACTTC
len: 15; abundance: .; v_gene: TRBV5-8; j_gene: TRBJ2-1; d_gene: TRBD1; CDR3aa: CASSGDRGTYNEQFF; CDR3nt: TGTGCCAGCAGCGGGGACAGGGGAACCTACAATGAGCAGTTCTTC
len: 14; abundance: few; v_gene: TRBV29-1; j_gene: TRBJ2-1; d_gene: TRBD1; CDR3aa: CSVRNRGPYNEQFF; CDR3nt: TGCAGCGTTCGGAACAGGGGGCCGTACAATGAGCAGTTCTTC
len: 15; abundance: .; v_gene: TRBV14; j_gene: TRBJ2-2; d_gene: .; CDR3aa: CASSRATGNTGELFF; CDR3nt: TGTGCCAGCAGCCGGGCGACAGGAAACACCGGGGAGCTGTTTTTT
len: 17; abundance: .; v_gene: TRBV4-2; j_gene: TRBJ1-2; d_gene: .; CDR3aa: CASSPSGGDNPYYGYTF; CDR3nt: TGTGCCAGCAGCCCCTCGGGGGGGGATAACCCCTACTATGGCTACACCTTC